The rows below give T cell receptor beta chains drawn from one sample of a study of shared clonotypes between healthy human individuals. The repertoire was sequenced with immunoSEQ multiplex PCR; TCRdb's copy has only in-frame clones and lacks some. The sample includes approximately 650,000 clones, roughly 95% of them seen just once. Material for sequencing was naive CD8+ T cells sorted from blood. The receptor set was obtained from a woman aged 25 to 45 in good health. The CDR3 runs from the conserved cysteine through the conserved F or W. D genes are given only for firm matches. Where a row states a size, it is once, few, many or the class of an expanded clone; other rows omit it.

>-|TRBV7-9|-|TRBJ2-5
CASSSAGQQETQYF
TGTGCCAGCAGCTCGGCGGGGCAACAAGAGACCCAGTACTTC
>-|TRBV30|-|TRBJ2-1
CAWSGVGLSYNEQFF
TGTGCCTGGAGTGGGGTGGGACTCTCCTACAATGAGCAGTTCTTC
>-|TRBV5-4|-|TRBJ2-1
CASSPGGASSYNEQFF
TGTGCCAGCAGCCCTGGGGGGGCTAGCAGCTACAATGAGCAGTTCTTC
>-|TRBV9|TRBD2|TRBJ2-7
CASSAGGETAEQYF
TGTGCCAGCAGCGCCGGGGGGGAGACCGCCGAGCAGTACTTC
>-|TRBV6-5|TRBD2|TRBJ2-1
CASRGRLAGRYEQFF
TGTGCCAGCAGGGGAAGACTAGCGGGAAGGTATGAGCAGTTCTTC
>-|TRBV30|-|TRBJ1-2
CAWRTFVIGPGGYTF
TGTGCCTGGAGAACCTTTGTGATTGGGCCGGGTGGCTACACCTTC
>once|TRBV18|TRBD1|TRBJ1-2
CASSPQDRAFVNYGYTF
TGTGCCAGCTCACCACAGGACAGGGCTTTCGTGAACTATGGCTACACCTTC
>-|TRBV28|-|TRBJ1-1
CASSYNEGAEAFF
TGTGCCAGCAGTTACAATGAGGGGGCTGAAGCTTTCTTT
>-|TRBV7-7|-|TRBJ2-1
CASSTGPGEDEQFF
TGTGCCAGCAGTACCGGGCCAGGGGAAGATGAGCAGTTCTTC
>-|TRBV28|TRBD1|TRBJ1-5
CASTLGQGIRQPQHF
TGTGCCAGCACCTTGGGACAGGGAATCAGACAGCCCCAGCATTTT
>-|TRBV20-1|-|TRBJ2-3
CSASPSGREYF
TGCAGTGCTTCACCCTCGGGCAGGGAGTATTTT
>-|TRBV7-9|-|TRBJ2-5
CASSRVGDQETQYF
TGTGCCAGCAGCCGGGTCGGGGATCAAGAGACCCAGTACTTC
>-|TRBV7-8|TRBD2|TRBJ2-1
CASSAQAGGPLNEQFF
TGTGCCAGCAGCGCCCAAGCGGGAGGGCCGTTGAATGAGCAGTTCTTC
>-|TRBV2|TRBD2|TRBJ2-3
CASRDDLAGVPDTQYF
TGTGCCAGCAGAGACGATCTAGCGGGAGTCCCAGATACGCAGTATTTT
>few|TRBV5-1|-|TRBJ1-1
CASVGPEAPLTEAFF
TGCGCCAGCGTAGGACCTGAAGCTCCTCTCACTGAAGCTTTCTTT
>few|TRBV2|-|TRBJ1-1
CASSEGLNTEAFF
TGTGCCAGCAGTGAAGGACTAAACACTGAAGCTTTCTTT
>once|TRBV11-2|TRBD2|TRBJ2-7
CASTPSAGSYEQYF
TGTGCCAGCACCCCCTCAGCGGGGTCCTACGAGCAGTACTTC
>-|TRBV19|-|TRBJ2-1
CASSMGRASYNEQFF
TGTGCCAGTAGTATGGGGCGGGCCTCATACAATGAGCAGTTCTTC
>-|TRBV4-1|-|TRBJ2-7
CASSPRYRDPYEQYF
TGCGCCAGCAGCCCCCGTTACAGGGATCCCTACGAGCAGTACTTC